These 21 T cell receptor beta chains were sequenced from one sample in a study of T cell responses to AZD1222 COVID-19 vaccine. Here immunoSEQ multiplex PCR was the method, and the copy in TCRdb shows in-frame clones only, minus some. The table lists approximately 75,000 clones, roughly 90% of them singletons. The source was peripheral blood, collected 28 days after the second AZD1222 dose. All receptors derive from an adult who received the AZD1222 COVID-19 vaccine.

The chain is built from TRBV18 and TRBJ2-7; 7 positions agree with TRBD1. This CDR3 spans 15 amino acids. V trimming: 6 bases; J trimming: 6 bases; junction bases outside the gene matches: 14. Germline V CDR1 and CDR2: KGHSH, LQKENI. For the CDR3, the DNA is TGTGCCAGCTCCCCCGGGACAGCGGTTTCTGGCGAGCAGTACTTC. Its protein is CASSPGTAVSGEQYF.

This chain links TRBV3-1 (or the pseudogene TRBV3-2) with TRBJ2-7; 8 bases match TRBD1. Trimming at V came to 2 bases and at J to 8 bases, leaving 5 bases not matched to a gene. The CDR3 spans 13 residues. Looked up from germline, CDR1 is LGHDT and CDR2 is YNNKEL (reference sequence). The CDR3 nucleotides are TGTGCCAGCAGCCAAATTGACAGGGGCCAGCAGTACTTC. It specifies CASSQIDRGQQYF.

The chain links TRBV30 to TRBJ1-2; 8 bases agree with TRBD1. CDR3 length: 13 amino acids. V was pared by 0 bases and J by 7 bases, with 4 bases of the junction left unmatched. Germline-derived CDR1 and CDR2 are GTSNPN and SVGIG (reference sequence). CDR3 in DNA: TGTGCCTGGAGTGTGCAGGGGGCGAGTGGCTACACCTTC. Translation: CAWSVQGASGYTF.

The CDR3 DNA is TGTGCCAGCAGTGAATATGAGACTCGAGCTTTCTTT. Translation: CASSEYETRAFF. The genes are TRBV2 and TRBJ1-1; D remains unclear. The CDR3 length is 12 residues. V dropped 2 bases and J dropped 10 bases, with 11 bases sitting between them. Germline V CDR1 and CDR2: SNHLY, FYNNEI. The full variable domain, its missing parts supplied by reference TRBV2 and TRBJ1-1, is EPEVTQTPSHQVTQMGQEVILRCVPISNHLYFYWYRQILGQKVEFLVSFYNNEISEKSEIFDDQFSVERPDGSNFTLKIRSTKLEDSAMYFCASSEYETRAFFGQGTRLTVV.

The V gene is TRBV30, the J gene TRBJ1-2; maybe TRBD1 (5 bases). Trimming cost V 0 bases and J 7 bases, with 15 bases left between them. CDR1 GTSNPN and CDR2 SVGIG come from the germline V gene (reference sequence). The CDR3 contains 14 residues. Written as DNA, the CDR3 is TGTGCCTGGAGTGTACAACAGGTCAAAAGTGGCTACACCTTC. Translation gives CAWSVQQVKSGYTF.

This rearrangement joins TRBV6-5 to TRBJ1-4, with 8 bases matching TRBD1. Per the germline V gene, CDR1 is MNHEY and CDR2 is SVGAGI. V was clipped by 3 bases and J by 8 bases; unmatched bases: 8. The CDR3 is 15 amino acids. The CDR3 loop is CASSYQSGGEEKLFF. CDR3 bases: TGTGCCAGCAGTTATCAGTCAGGGGGCGAGGAAAAACTGTTTTTT.

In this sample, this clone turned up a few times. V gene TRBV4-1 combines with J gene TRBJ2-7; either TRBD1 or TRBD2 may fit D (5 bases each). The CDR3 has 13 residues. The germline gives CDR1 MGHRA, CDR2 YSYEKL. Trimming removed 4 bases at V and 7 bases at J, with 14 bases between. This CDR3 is CASSRGTDGEQYF. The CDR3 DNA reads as TGCGCCAGCAGCCGAGGGACGGATGGGGAGCAGTACTTC.

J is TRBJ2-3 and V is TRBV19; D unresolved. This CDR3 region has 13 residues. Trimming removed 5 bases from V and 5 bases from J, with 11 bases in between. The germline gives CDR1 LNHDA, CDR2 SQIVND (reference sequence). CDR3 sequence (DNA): TGTGCCAGTAGTCCAAGGACGGGAGATACGCAGTATTTT. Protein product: CASSPRTGDTQYF.

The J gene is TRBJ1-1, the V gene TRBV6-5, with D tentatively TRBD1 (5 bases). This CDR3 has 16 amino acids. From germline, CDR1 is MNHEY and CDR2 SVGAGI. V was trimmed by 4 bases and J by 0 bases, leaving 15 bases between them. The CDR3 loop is CASSSPAGTLNTEAFF. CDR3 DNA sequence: TGTGCCAGCAGTTCCCCTGCCGGGACCCTGAACACTGAAGCTTTCTTT.

The CDR3 loop reads CSGAGTGEAEAFF. The CDR3 nucleotides are TGCAGCGGTGCCGGGACAGGGGAGGCTGAAGCTTTCTTT. The chain uses TRBV29-1 and TRBJ1-1, with 10 bases lining up with TRBD1. CDR1 and CDR2 (germline): SQVTM, ANQGSEA. This CDR3 has 13 residues. The V gene end was trimmed by 7 bases and the J gene end by 6 bases; junction bases not matched to a gene: 8.

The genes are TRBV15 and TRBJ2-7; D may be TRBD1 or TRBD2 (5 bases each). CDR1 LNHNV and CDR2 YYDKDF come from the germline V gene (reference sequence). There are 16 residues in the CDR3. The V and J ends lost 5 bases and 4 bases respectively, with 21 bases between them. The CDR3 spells CATSGFLPGRYYEQYF. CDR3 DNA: TGTGCCACCAGCGGGTTCCTGCCGGGACGATATTACGAGCAGTACTTC.

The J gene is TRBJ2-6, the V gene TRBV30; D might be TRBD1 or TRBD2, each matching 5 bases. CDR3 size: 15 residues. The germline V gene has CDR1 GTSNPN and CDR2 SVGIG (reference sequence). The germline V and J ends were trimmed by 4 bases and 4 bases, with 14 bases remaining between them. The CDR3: CAWIVWGSGANVLTF. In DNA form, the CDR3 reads TGTGCCTGGATTGTCTGGGGGTCCGGGGCCAACGTCCTGACTTTC.

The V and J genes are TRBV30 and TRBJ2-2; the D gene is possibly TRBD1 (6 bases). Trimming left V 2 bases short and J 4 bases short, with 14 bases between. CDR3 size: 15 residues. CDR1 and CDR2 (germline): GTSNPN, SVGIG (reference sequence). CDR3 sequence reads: CAWSRTVGGTGELFF. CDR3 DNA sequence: TGTGCCTGGAGTAGGACAGTTGGAGGCACCGGGGAGCTGTTTTTT.

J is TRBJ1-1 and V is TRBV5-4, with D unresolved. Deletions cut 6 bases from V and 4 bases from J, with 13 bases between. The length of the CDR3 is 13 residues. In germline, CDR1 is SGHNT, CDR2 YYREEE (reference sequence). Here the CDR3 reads CASTYVGSTEAFF. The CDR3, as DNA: TGTGCCAGCACCTATGTGGGAAGCACTGAAGCTTTCTTT.

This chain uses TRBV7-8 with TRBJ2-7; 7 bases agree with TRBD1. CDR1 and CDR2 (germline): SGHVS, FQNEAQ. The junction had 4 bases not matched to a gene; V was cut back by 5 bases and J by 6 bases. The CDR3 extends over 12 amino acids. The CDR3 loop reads CASSRQGSEQYF. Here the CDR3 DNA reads TGTGCCAGCAGCCGACAGGGATCCGAGCAGTACTTC.

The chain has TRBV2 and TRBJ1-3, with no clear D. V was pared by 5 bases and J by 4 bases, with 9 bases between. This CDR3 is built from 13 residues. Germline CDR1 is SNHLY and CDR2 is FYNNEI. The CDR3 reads CASSWGSGNTIYF. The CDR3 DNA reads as TGTGCCAGCAGTTGGGGTTCCGGAAACACCATATATTTT.

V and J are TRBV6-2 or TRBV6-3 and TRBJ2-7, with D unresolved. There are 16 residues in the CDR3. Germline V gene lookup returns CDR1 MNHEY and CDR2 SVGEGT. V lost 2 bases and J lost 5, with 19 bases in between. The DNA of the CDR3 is TGTGCCAGCAGTTACATACGGACGTCGGGCTACCACGAGCAGTACTTC. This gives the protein CASSYIRTSGYHEQYF.

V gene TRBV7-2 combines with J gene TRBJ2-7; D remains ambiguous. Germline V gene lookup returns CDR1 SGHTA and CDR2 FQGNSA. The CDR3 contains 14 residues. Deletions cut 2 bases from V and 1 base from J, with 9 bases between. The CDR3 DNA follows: TGTGCCAGCAGCTTATTACCAGGTTCCTACGAGCAGTACTTC. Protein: CASSLLPGSYEQYF. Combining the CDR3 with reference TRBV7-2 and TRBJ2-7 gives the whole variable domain GAGVSQSPSNKVTEKGKDVELRCDPISGHTALYWYRQSLGQGLEFLIYFQGNSAPDKSGLPSDRFSAERTGGSVSTLTIQRTQQEDSAVYLCASSLLPGSYEQYFGPGTRLTVT.

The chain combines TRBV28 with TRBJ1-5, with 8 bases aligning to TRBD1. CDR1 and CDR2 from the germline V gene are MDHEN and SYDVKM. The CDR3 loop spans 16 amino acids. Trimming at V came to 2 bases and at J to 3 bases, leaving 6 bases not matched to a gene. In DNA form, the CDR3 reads TGTGCCAGCAGTTTAAGGGACAGGCGGGCCAATCAGCCCCAGCATTTT. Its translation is CASSLRDRRANQPQHF.

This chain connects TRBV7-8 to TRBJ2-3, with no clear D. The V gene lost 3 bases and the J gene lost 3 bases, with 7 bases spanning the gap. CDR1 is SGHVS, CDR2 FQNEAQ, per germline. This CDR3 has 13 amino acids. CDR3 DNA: TGTGCCAGCAGCTTTTCGGCTACAGATACGCAGTATTTT. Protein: CASSFSATDTQYF.

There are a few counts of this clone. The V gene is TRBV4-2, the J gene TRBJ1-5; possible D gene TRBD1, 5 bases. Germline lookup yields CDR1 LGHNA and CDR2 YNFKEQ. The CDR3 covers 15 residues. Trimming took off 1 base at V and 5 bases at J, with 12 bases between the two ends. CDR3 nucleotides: TGTGCCAGCAGCCAAGGGCAGGGAGGGGATCAGCCCCAGCATTTT. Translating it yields CASSQGQGGDQPQHF.